Here is one T cell receptor beta chain with its context. Its antigen is unidentified. The CDR3 has 13 amino acids. Trimming left V 0 bases short and J 4 bases short, with 6 bases between. The V gene's germline CDR1 is LNHNV and CDR2 YYDKDF (reference sequence). The data derive from a study of T-cell reconstitution after alpha-beta-depleted transplantation in children. TCRbeta library construction was performed incorporating unique molecular identifiers. TCRdb re-analysed the PCR reads in MiXCR, keeping a single row per CDR3 protein. The table shows about 220,000 distinct CDR3 sequences, with more than 15% occurring only once. General study points: Alpha-beta T cells about two months after transplant reportedly derived from several hundred expanded graft clones. Some patients' high day-60 TCRbeta diversity was attributed to recipient cells surviving conditioning.

This specimen consisted of PBMCs, mostly from graft donor cells, obtained 360 days after TCRalphabeta/CD19-depleted stem cell transplant. This receptor was obtained from a male patient between 2 and 10 years old who had a stem cell transplant for acute lymphoblastic leukemia, so the T cells may come from the graft donor. V and J are TRBV15 and TRBJ1-2, with no clear D. CDR3: CATSRDIGYGYTF. For the CDR3, the DNA is TGTGCCACCAGCAGAGATATCGGCTATGGCTACACCTTC.